The next 29 T cell receptor beta chains were all read from a single sample in a study of T cell changes during pregnancy in multiple sclerosis. Clones were read by immunoSEQ multiplex PCR, and TCRdb kept only the in-frame ones, dropping some. Of under 110,000 clones in the sample, 92% were seen once. Here the sequenced sample was peripheral blood, taken after pregnancy. The receptors derive from a female donor with multiple sclerosis, enrolled in a pregnancy study.

The chain recombines TRBV5-4 with TRBJ1-6; the D gene is possibly TRBD1 (6 bases). CDR1 is SGHNT, CDR2 YYREEE, per germline (reference sequence). V was trimmed by 2 bases and J by 7 bases, leaving 16 bases between them. The CDR3 sequence is 16 residues long. The CDR3 nucleotides are TGTGCCAGCAGCTTAGGGGGTCGGGCTAGCAATTCACCCCTCCACTTT. It translates to CASSLGGRASNSPLHF.

The chain combines TRBV6-1 with TRBJ1-3, with D possibly TRBD1 on 5 matching bases. Deletions cut 6 bases from V and 2 bases from J, with 8 bases between. The CDR3 is 13 amino acids. Germline V lookup: CDR1 MNHNS, CDR2 SASEGT. The CDR3 DNA reads TGTGCCAGCAGATTGGACACTGGAAACACCATATATTTT. Amino acids: CASRLDTGNTIYF.

The rearrangement links TRBV11-2 to TRBJ2-3; 7 nucleotides line up with TRBD2. Trimming cost V 5 bases and J 2 bases; bases outside gene matches: 7. There are 15 residues in the CDR3. Germline lookup yields CDR1 SGHAT and CDR2 FQNNGV. CDR3 in amino acids: CASSPSSGATDTQYF. For the CDR3, the DNA is TGTGCCAGCAGCCCATCAAGCGGGGCCACAGATACGCAGTATTTT. Full variable domain (missing parts from reference TRBV11-2 and TRBJ2-3): EAGVAQSPRYKIIEKRQSVAFWCNPISGHATLYWYQQILGQGPKLLIQFQNNGVVDDSQLPKDRFSAERLKGVDSTLKIQPAKLEDSAVYLCASSPSSGATDTQYFGPGTRLTVL.

This clone was seen at least ten times. The chain combines TRBV15 with TRBJ1-2, with a possible D match to TRBD1 (5 bases). Trimming took off 5 bases at V and 6 bases at J, with 16 bases between the two ends. Germline V gene lookup returns CDR1 LNHNV and CDR2 YYDKDF (reference sequence). The CDR3 runs to 14 residues. CDR3 residues: CATSLLGGANGYTF. In nucleotides, the CDR3 is TGTGCCACCAGCTTGCTCGGAGGGGCAAATGGCTACACCTTC.

This chain connects TRBV2 to TRBJ1-1; possibly TRBD1 for D (5 bases). Germline CDR1 SNHLY, CDR2 FYNNEI. The CDR3 is 13 residues long. V lost 6 bases, J lost 12 bases, and 20 bases lay in between. The CDR3 here is CASSYDGGTETFF. For the CDR3, the DNA is TGTGCCAGCAGCTATGATGGGGGGACGGAAACTTTCTTT.

The V and J genes are TRBV4-1 and TRBJ2-2, with D unclear. Trimming took off 0 bases at V and 7 bases at J, with 9 bases between the two ends. The germline gives CDR1 MGHRA, CDR2 YSYEKL. The CDR3 totals 14 residues. CDR3 nucleotides: TGCGCCAGCAGCCAAGATTCGAGGAACGGGGAGCTGTTTTTT. Translating it yields CASSQDSRNGELFF.

The J gene is TRBJ2-7, the V gene TRBV28; possible D gene TRBD2, 6 bases. Trimming left V 2 bases short and J 4 bases short, with 15 bases between. Germline V gene lookup returns CDR1 MDHEN and CDR2 SYDVKM. The CDR3 has 15 amino acids. The CDR3 is CASSLGGSGPYEQYF. DNA of the CDR3: TGTGCCAGCAGTTTAGGGGGGAGTGGACCGTACGAGCAGTACTTC.

This clone was seen just once. J is TRBJ1-1 and V is TRBV6-1; TRBD1 matches at 10 bases. This CDR3 is built from 15 residues. From germline, CDR1 is MNHNS and CDR2 SASEGT. V shed 6 bases and J 5 bases; nucleotides not matched to a gene: 9. CDR3 DNA: TGTGCCAGCAGCCCTAGACAGGGGGCAACGACTGAAGCTTTCTTT. Residues: CASSPRQGATTEAFF.

The chain links TRBV5-4 to TRBJ1-4; TRBD1 matches 8 bases. This CDR3 region has 14 residues. Germline V gene sequence: CDR1 SGHNT, CDR2 YYREEE (reference sequence). Losses at the gene ends were 4 bases for V and 7 bases for J; bases not matched to a gene: 6. CDR3 loop: CASSQAGGVEKLFF. The CDR3 bases are TGTGCCAGCAGCCAGGCAGGGGGCGTTGAAAAACTGTTTTTT.

This rearrangement joins TRBV7-2 to TRBJ1-6; 9 positions agree with TRBD1. Unmatched junction bases numbered 6, after V lost 5 bases and J lost 7 bases. Germline loops: CDR1 SGHTA, CDR2 FQGNSA. The CDR3 runs 15 residues. The CDR3 loop reads CASSPRDRGNSPLHF. The CDR3 coding sequence is TGTGCCAGCAGCCCTAGAGACAGGGGGAATTCACCCCTCCACTTT.

CDR3 coding DNA: TGTGCCAGCTCACCAAAATCGGCGACAGGGGGCGTTTGGTCTGGAAACACCATATATTTT. Amino acids: CASSPKSATGGVWSGNTIYF. The chain uses TRBV18 and TRBJ1-3; 10 bases line up with TRBD1. The germline CDR1 and CDR2 sequences are KGHSH and LQKENI. V gave up 2 bases and J gave up 1 base; unmatched junction bases: 14. The CDR3 is 20 amino acids.

This chain connects TRBV9 to TRBJ2-2; 10 bases are a match to TRBD1. Germline values: CDR1 SGDLS, CDR2 YYNGEE. The V and J ends lost 4 bases and 6 bases, in that order; junction bases with no gene match: 9. The CDR3 length is 16 residues. DNA of the CDR3: TGTGCCAGCAGCTTCTCGGGACAGGGGTTATCCGGGGAGCTGTTTTTT. As protein: CASSFSGQGLSGELFF.

The V and J genes are TRBV14 and TRBJ1-2, with D uncertain. Germline lookup yields CDR1 SGHDN and CDR2 FVKESK. The CDR3 is made up of 15 amino acids. V gave up 1 base and J gave up 8 bases, with 17 bases separating them. The CDR3 reads CASSQVVSREEGYTF. The CDR3 DNA reads as TGTGCCAGCAGCCAAGTTGTTAGCAGAGAGGAAGGCTACACCTTC.

V is TRBV6-1 and J is TRBJ1-6, with D possibly TRBD1 on 5 matching bases. The germline gives CDR1 MNHNS, CDR2 SASEGT. There are 15 residues in the CDR3. V was shortened by 2 bases and J by 1 base, with 6 bases between the two germline ends. CDR3 in amino acids: CASSEQGSYNSPLHF. The CDR3 DNA is TGTGCCAGCAGTGAACAGGGTTCCTATAATTCACCCCTCCACTTT.

This chain uses TRBV7-8 with TRBJ2-5, with TRBD1 matching over 8 bases. The CDR3 is 15 amino acids. J lost 5 bases, V lost 8 bases, and 13 bases had no gene match. Germline V gene sequence: CDR1 SGHVS, CDR2 FQNEAQ. In DNA form, the CDR3 reads TGTGCCAGCTCGGCGCGGCAGGGGGCTTTGGAGACCCAGTACTTC. Its translation is CASSARQGALETQYF.

This chain joins TRBV9 and TRBJ1-2, with TRBD1 matching 7 bases. Germline values: CDR1 SGDLS, CDR2 YYNGEE. The CDR3 contains 15 residues. J was trimmed by 8 bases and V by 3 bases; bases with no gene match: 13. The DNA for the CDR3 is TGTGCCAGCAGCGCGTCGTCGACAGGGATCAGGGGCTACACCTTC. This gives the protein CASSASSTGIRGYTF.

The V gene is TRBV28, the J gene TRBJ2-7; D is unresolved. The CDR3 totals 14 residues. Germline V lookup: CDR1 MDHEN, CDR2 SYDVKM. V was clipped by 3 bases and J by 0 bases, with 9 bases between them. CDR3 bases: TGTGCCAGCAGTTTTGGTGCCAGCTCCTACGAGCAGTACTTC. Amino acids: CASSFGASSYEQYF. The full variable domain, rest sourced from reference TRBV28 and TRBJ2-7, is DVKVTQSSRYLVKRTGEKVFLECVQDMDHENMFWYRQDPGLGLRLIYFSYDVKMKEKGDIPEGYSVSREKKERFSLILESASTNQTSMYLCASSFGASSYEQYFGPGTRLTVT.

The chain has TRBV2 and TRBJ2-7; 7 nucleotides align to TRBD1. V lost 10 bases, J lost 3 bases, and 12 bases stayed unmatched. Germline assignment: CDR1 SNHLY and CDR2 FYNNEI. CDR3 length: 14 amino acids. CDR3 in amino acids: CATVDREDIYEQYF. CDR3 DNA: TGTGCCACCGTAGACAGGGAAGACATCTACGAGCAGTACTTC.

This CDR3 reads CASSTGTGQHSPLHF. The CDR3 DNA sequence: TGTGCCAGTAGTACAGGGACAGGGCAACATTCACCCCTCCACTTT. This chain joins TRBV19 and TRBJ1-6; 9 bases align to TRBD1. The V gene end was trimmed by 4 bases and the J gene end by 8 bases; junction bases not matched to a gene: 6. The CDR3 runs to 15 residues. CDR1 LNHDA and CDR2 SQIVND come from the germline V gene (reference sequence).

The CDR3 loop is CAWSAGGGQPQHF. The CDR3 DNA follows: TGTGCCTGGAGTGCAGGGGGCGGGCAGCCCCAGCATTTT. This chain uses TRBV30 with TRBJ1-5; 8 bases are a match to TRBD1. The CDR3 contains 13 residues. Germline V gene sequence: CDR1 GTSNPN, CDR2 SVGIG (reference sequence). V lost 1 base and J lost 7; bases outside the gene matches: 3. The complete variable domain, with remaining parts taken from reference TRBV30 and TRBJ1-5, reads SQTIHQWPATLVQPVGSPLSLECTVEGTSNPNLYWYRQAAGRGLQLLFYSVGIGQISSEVPQNLSASRPQDRQFILSSKKLLLSDSGFYLCAWSAGGGQPQHFGDGTRLSIL.

The chain links TRBV9 to TRBJ2-1; D is possibly TRBD1 (6 bases). Germline V gene lookup returns CDR1 SGDLS and CDR2 YYNGEE. Trimming stripped 0 bases from V and 4 bases from J, with 14 bases between. CDR3 length: 16 residues. The DNA for the CDR3 is TGTGCCAGCAGCGTAGCTATAACTACAGGGTACAATGAGCAGTTCTTC. It is translated as CASSVAITTGYNEQFF.

The V call is TRBV19, the J call TRBJ1-2, with TRBD1 matching over 7 bases. V lost 10 bases and J lost 8; bases outside the gene matches: 13. The CDR3 is 13 amino acids. Germline values: CDR1 LNHDA, CDR2 SQIVND (reference sequence). This chain's CDR3 is CATHRGETDGYTF. For the CDR3, the DNA is TGTGCCACCCACAGGGGAGAGACGGACGGCTACACCTTC. Combining the CDR3 with reference TRBV19 and TRBJ1-2 gives the whole variable domain DGGITQSPKYLFRKEGQNVTLSCEQNLNHDAMYWYRQDPGQGLRLIYYSQIVNDFQKGDIAEGYSVSREKKESFPLTVTSAQKNPTAFYLCATHRGETDGYTFGSGTRLTVV.

This chain links TRBV21-1 with TRBJ1-4. TRBV21-1 is listed as a pseudogene. There are 14 residues in the CDR3. CDR3 protein: CASSKGVVNEKLFF. The CDR3 DNA is TGTGCCAGCAGCAAAGGCGTAGTTAATGAAAAACTGTTTTTT.

The chain combines TRBV13 with TRBJ2-1, with 12 bases aligning to TRBD2. CDR1 is PRHDT, CDR2 FYEKMQ, per germline (reference sequence). With V trimmed by 5 bases and J by 10 bases, 9 bases remained unmatched. CDR3 length: 15 amino acids. The CDR3 bases are TGTGCCAGCAGCCCATCAGGACTAGCGGGAAGGGAGCAGTTCTTC. Translating gives CASSPSGLAGREQFF.

In this sample, this clone turned up once. V is TRBV27 and J is TRBJ2-3, with D possibly matching TRBD1 (6 bases). Trimming took off 5 bases at V and 4 bases at J, with 16 bases between the two ends. The CDR3 sequence is 15 residues long. CDR1 MNHEY and CDR2 SMNVEV come from the germline V gene (reference sequence). CDR3 nucleotides: TGTGCCAGCAGTCCCACTTGGGGGCGCGCAGATACGCAGTATTTT. This codes for CASSPTWGRADTQYF.

The chain has TRBV6-1 and TRBJ1-4; possible D gene TRBD1, 6 bases. V shed 4 bases and J shed 6 bases, with 9 bases lying between them. This CDR3 spans 13 amino acids. Germline V gene lookup returns CDR1 MNHNS and CDR2 SASEGT. DNA of the CDR3: TGTGCCAGCAGTGGCCACAGGGATGAAAAACTGTTTTTT. It specifies CASSGHRDEKLFF.

The chain has TRBV2 and TRBJ1-1, with 10 nucleotides matching TRBD1. V shed 0 bases and J 1 base; nucleotides not matched to a gene: 8. The CDR3 is 18 residues long. Germline CDR1 is SNHLY and CDR2 is FYNNEI. CDR3 in DNA: TGTGCCAGCAGTGAAGCGCAGTGGGACAGGGGACAGAACACTGAAGCTTTCTTT. Its protein product is CASSEAQWDRGQNTEAFF.

The gene calls are TRBV10-3 and TRBJ2-3, with 13 bases fitting TRBD2. V lost 8 bases to trimming and J lost 4 bases; unmatched junction nucleotides: 3. CDR1 and CDR2 from the germline V gene are ENHRY and SYGVKD. This CDR3 has 14 residues. For the CDR3, the DNA is TGTGCCATCGGACTAGCGGGGGTTGCAGATACGCAGTATTTT. Encoded protein: CAIGLAGVADTQYF.

V gene TRBV19 combines with J gene TRBJ1-5; no clear D. V was pared by 7 bases and J by 2 bases, with 12 bases between. Germline CDR1 is LNHDA and CDR2 is SQIVND (reference sequence). The CDR3 length is 14 residues. The CDR3 reads CASKNVYRNQPQHF. The CDR3 DNA follows: TGTGCCAGTAAGAACGTCTACCGCAATCAGCCCCAGCATTTT.